Given below is one TCR beta chain in context. Only a few counts were recorded for this clonotype. The antigen it recognizes is unknown. Base qualities are not recorded, but no much larger clone differs from it by a single base. This specimen belongs to a study of blood T cells in healthy people across ages (dated by TCRdb to between 2014 and 2017). For the study in its entirety: In model experiments, template switching captured roughly one uniquely barcoded TCR beta cDNA molecule for every two T cells. The study measured age-related changes in TCR beta repertoire diversity using deep sequencing normalized with unique cDNA molecular identifiers. The donors were split into four age groups: young (average 16 years), middle-aged (39), aged (more than 55) and long-lived (over 75). To avoid experimental bias, donors of different ages were distributed randomly across sequencing lanes. Two additional independent replicas of 1 million unique cDNA reads from the same blood draw were analyzed for two donors (one aged 18 to 30 and one aged 80 or older).

The paper's findings and limits, for the study overall: Donor CMV infection status was unknown, potentially confounding age-related changes in expanded clonotypes. Compared with the aged group, the long-lived group had more naive CD4+ T cells, fewer expanded clones and increased TCR diversity, a pattern suggesting age selection. Estimates of total diversity based on one million sequenced T cells were considered lower bounds and underestimates. A strong correlation was found between observed TCR beta diversity and the percentage of naive T cells measured by flow cytometry. Since profiling was done on bulk unsorted PBMCs, naive and antigen-experienced compartments could not be conclusively compared. As age increased, observed TCR beta diversity per million T cells dropped in a roughly linear way, and a significant reduction was already evident by age about 40.

V is reduced by 1 base and J by 3 bases, leaving a spacing of 7 bases between them. From its cysteine to its phenylalanine, the CDR3 spans 12 amino acids. Only the CDR3 DNA stays, 36 bases, in frame from base 1. The germline V gene supplies CDR1 SQVTM and CDR2 ANQGSEA. The roughly 39 donors, aged about 6 to 90 years, were systemically healthy Caucasian individuals from Russia. Ten milliliters of peripheral blood were drawn from each donor into EDTA-treated Vacutainer tubes. Ficoll-Paque density-gradient centrifugation was used to isolate PBMCs, with at least 6.5 million per sample. Total RNA, at least 6 micrograms per sample, was extracted from PBMCs with Trizol reagent. For every donor, flow cytometry on a PBMC aliquot measured the percentage of naive CD45RAhigh/CD27high T cells. Libraries were constructed by 5' RACE. This sample was sequenced with an Illumina HiSeq 2500. The second PCR ran for about 6 to 12 cycles and used a J-beta primer mix along with a sample-barcoded 5' primer. Each TCR beta cDNA molecule received a unique molecular identifier from a template-switch 5' adaptor carrying 12 random nucleotides. Each sample yielded at least 2.5 million CDR3-containing paired-end reads. All of the RNA was converted into first-strand cDNA using the Mint cDNA synthesis kit, with a TRBC-specific oligonucleotide serving as the primer. Following uracil-DNA glycosylase treatment, a first 18-cycle PCR with universal primers M1SS and BC2_uni_R was performed on all cDNA. The original methods were these. Each sample was normalized by randomly selecting 1 million high-quality reads, each carrying a distinct molecular identifier. Reads with shared molecular identifiers were discarded instead of being binned into consensus sequences. MiTCR, set to a Q25 quality threshold and the strictest error-elimination algorithm, was used for CDR3 identification, clonotype clustering and error correction. A nonparametric unseen species model with Euler transformation was used to estimate a lower bound on total TCR beta diversity. TCRdb reran the public reads through fastp at Q25 and MiXCR, keeping productive beta chains. Each CDR3 protein gets just one entry, which takes the most common genes and DNA from the rows behind it. The V and J calls reflect TCRdb's pipeline rather than the authors' work. The sample yields roughly 1.7 million distinct CDR3 sequences; 30% to 40% were counted once. The top ten hold 11% of the sample.

The chain is assembled from TRBV29-1 and TRBJ2-7; the D gene identity is not certain. The TCR was taken from a woman under 40 in good health. Sequencing was carried out using blood. The DNA sequence is as follows: TGCAGCGTTGAAGGGCAGAACTACGAGCAGTACTTC. Its translation reads: CSVEGQNYEQYF.